This T cell receptor beta chain was sequenced during a study of T cell responses to AZD1222 COVID-19 vaccine. This clone was seen more than once but under ten times. Deletions cut 6 bases from V and 5 bases from J, with 17 bases between. This CDR3 spans 15 amino acids. Germline V CDR1 and CDR2: SNHLY, FYNNEI. The assay was immunoSEQ multiplex PCR, and TCRdb's table has in-frame clones only and misses some. This sample yields over 60,000 clones, of which over 75% are seen a single time; nearly 25% belongs to the top ten. The source material was peripheral blood, sampled on day 0 of AZD1222 vaccination. This TCR derives from an adult in good health. The chain is built from TRBV2 and TRBJ2-1; D is perhaps TRBD2 (7 bases). DNA for the CDR3: TGTGCCAGCAGAATGCTGGGCGGGGGCCACAATGAGCAGTTCTTC. Its translation: CASRMLGGGHNEQFF.